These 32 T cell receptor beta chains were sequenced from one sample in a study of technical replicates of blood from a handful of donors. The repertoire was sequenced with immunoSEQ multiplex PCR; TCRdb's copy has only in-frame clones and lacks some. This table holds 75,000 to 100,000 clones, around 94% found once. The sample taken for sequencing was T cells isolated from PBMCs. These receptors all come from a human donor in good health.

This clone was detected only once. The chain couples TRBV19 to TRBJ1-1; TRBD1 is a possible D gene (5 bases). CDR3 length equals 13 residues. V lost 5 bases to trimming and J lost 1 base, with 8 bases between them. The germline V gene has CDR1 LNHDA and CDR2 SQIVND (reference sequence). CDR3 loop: CASSQGSNTEAFF. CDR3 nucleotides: TGTGCCAGTAGTCAGGGCTCGAACACTGAAGCTTTCTTT. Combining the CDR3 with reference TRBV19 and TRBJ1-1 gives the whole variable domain DGGITQSPKYLFRKEGQNVTLSCEQNLNHDAMYWYRQDPGQGLRLIYYSQIVNDFQKGDIAEGYSVSREKKESFPLTVTSAQKNPTAFYLCASSQGSNTEAFFGQGTRLTVV.

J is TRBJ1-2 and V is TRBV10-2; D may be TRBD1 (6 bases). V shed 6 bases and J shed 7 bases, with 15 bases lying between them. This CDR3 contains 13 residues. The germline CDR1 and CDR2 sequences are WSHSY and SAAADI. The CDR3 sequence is CASRGAGAGGYTF. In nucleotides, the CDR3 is TGCGCCAGCAGGGGGGCAGGGGCCGGTGGCTACACCTTC.

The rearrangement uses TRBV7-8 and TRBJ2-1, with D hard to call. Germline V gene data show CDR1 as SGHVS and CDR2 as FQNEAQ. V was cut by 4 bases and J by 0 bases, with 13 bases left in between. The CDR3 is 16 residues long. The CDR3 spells CASSSRPLGSYNEQFF. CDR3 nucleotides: TGTGCCAGCAGCTCCAGGCCCCTGGGCTCCTACAATGAGCAGTTCTTC.

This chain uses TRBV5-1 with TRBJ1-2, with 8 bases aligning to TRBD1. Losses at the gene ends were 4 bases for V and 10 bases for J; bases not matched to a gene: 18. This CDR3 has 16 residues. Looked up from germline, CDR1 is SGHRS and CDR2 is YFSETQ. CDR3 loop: CASSPLLDRAAEFYTF. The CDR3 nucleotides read TGCGCCAGCAGCCCCCTCTTGGACAGGGCCGCCGAGTTCTACACCTTC.

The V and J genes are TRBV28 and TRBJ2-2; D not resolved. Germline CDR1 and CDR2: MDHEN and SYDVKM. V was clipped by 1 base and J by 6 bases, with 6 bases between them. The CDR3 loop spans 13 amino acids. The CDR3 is CASSLSASGELFF. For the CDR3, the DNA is TGTGCCAGCAGTTTATCTGCGTCCGGGGAGCTGTTTTTT.

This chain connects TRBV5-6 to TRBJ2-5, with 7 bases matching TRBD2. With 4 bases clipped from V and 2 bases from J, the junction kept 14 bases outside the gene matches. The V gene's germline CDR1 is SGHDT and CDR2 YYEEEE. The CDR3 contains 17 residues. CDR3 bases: TGTGCCAGCAGCGGGGGGGGGATCTGGGCCCCTCAAGAGACCCAGTACTTC. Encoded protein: CASSGGGIWAPQETQYF.

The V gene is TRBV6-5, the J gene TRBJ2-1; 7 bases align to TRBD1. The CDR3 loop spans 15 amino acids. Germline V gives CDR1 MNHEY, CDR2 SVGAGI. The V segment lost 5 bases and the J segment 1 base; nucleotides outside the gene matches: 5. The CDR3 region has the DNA TGTGCCAGCAGTGCAGGGGGATGGTCCTACAATGAGCAGTTCTTC. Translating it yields CASSAGGWSYNEQFF.

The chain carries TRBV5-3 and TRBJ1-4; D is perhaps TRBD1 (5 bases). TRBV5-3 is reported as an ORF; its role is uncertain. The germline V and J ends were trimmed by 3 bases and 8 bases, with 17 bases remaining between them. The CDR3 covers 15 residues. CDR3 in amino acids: CARSWDQGYYEKLFF. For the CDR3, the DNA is TGTGCCAGAAGCTGGGATCAGGGCTACTACGAAAAACTGTTTTTT.

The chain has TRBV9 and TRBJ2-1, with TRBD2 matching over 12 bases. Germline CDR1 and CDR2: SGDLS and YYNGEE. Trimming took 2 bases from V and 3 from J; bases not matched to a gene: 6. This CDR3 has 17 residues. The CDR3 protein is CASSVTSGGRFYNEQFF. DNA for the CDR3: TGTGCCAGCAGCGTGACTAGCGGGGGCCGATTCTACAATGAGCAGTTCTTC.

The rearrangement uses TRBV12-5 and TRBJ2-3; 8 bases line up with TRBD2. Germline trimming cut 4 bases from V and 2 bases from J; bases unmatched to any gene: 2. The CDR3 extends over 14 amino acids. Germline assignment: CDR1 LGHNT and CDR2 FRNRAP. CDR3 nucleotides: TGTGCTAGTGGTTCGGGGGGGGTCACAGATACGCAGTATTTT. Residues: CASGSGGVTDTQYF.

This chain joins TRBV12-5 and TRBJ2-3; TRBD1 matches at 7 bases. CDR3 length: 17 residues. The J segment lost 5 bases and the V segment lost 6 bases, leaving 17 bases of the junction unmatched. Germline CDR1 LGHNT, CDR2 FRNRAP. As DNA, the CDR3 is TGTGCTAGTGGCGTCTCCGTTACAGGGGATGGAGAAGATACGCAGTATTTT. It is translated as CASGVSVTGDGEDTQYF.

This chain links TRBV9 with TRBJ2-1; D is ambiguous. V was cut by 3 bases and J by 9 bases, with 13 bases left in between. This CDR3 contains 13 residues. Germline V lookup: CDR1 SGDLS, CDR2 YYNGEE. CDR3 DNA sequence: TGTGCCAGCAGCGCCTCGCTCCCGGGTGAGCAGTTCTTC. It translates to CASSASLPGEQFF.

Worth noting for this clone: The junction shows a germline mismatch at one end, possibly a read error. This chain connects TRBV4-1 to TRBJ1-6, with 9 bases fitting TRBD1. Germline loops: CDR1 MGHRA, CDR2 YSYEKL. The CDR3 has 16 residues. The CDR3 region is CASSEDRGSLRSPLHF. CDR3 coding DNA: TGCGCCAGCAGCGAAGACAGGGGGAGCTTACGTTCACCCCTCCACTTT.

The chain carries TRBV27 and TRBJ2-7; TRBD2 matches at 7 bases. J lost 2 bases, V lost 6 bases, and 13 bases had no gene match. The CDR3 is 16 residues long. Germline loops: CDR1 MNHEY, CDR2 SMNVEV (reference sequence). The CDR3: CASSLNLLALPYEQYF. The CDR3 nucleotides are TGTGCCAGCAGCTTGAACTTACTAGCGCTTCCCTACGAGCAGTACTTC.

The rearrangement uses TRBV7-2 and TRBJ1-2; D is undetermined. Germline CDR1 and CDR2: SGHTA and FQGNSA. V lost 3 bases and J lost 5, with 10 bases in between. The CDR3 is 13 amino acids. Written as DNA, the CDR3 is TGTGCCAGCAGCTTGTACAATTTTTATGGCTACACCTTC. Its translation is CASSLYNFYGYTF. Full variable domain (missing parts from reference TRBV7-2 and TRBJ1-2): GAGVSQSPSNKVTEKGKDVELRCDPISGHTALYWYRQSLGQGLEFLIYFQGNSAPDKSGLPSDRFSAERTGGSVSTLTIQRTQQEDSAVYLCASSLYNFYGYTFGSGTRLTVV.

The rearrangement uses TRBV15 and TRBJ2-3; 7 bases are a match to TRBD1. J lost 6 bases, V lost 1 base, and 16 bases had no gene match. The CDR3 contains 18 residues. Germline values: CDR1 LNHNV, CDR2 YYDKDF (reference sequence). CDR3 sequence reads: CATSRAGGSFRGPDTQYF. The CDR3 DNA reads TGTGCCACCAGCAGAGCCGGCGGATCGTTTAGGGGGCCGGATACGCAGTATTTT.

DNA for the CDR3: TGTGCCAGCAAAGACAGGGAAAGAGATGCCTACGAGCAGTACTTC. Protein sequence: CASKDRERDAYEQYF. The gene calls are TRBV11-3 and TRBJ2-7; 7 bases line up with TRBD1. The CDR3 is made up of 15 amino acids. Germline V gene data show CDR1 as SGHNT and CDR2 as YENEEA. V trimming: 7 bases; J trimming: 2 bases; junction bases outside the gene matches: 11.

The CDR3: CASSLRGACTF. CDR3 sequence (DNA): TGTGCCAGCAGCCTCAGGGGGGCATGTACCTTC. The rearrangement joins TRBV28 to TRBJ1-2, with 7 nucleotides matching TRBD1. This CDR3 region has 11 residues. V dropped 6 bases and J dropped 14; count of bases not matched to a gene: 9. From germline, CDR1 is MDHEN and CDR2 SYDVKM.

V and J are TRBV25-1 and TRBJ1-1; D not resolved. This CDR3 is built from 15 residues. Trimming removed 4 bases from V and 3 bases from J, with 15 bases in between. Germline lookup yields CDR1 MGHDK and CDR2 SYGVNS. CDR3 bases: TGTGCCAGCAGTGGGTGGACTTTGGGTGACACTGAAGCTTTCTTT. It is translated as CASSGWTLGDTEAFF.

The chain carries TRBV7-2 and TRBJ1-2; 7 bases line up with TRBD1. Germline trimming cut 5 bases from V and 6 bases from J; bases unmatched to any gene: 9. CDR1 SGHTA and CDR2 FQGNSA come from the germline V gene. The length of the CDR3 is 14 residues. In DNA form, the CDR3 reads TGTGCCAGCAGCCTAGGGACAGTCCCGCATGGCTACACCTTC. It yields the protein CASSLGTVPHGYTF.

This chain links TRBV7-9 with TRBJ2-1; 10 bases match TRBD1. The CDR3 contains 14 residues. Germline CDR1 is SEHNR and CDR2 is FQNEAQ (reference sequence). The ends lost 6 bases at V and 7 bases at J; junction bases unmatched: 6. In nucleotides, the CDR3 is TGTGCCAGCAGAGTGGACAGGGGGGGAAATGAGCAGTTCTTC. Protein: CASRVDRGGNEQFF. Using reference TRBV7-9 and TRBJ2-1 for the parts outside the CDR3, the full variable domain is DTGVSQNPRHKITKRGQNVTFRCDPISEHNRLYWYRQTLGQGPEFLTYFQNEAQLEKSRLLSDRFSAERPKGSFSTLEIQRTEQGDSAMYLCASRVDRGGNEQFFGPGTRLTVL.

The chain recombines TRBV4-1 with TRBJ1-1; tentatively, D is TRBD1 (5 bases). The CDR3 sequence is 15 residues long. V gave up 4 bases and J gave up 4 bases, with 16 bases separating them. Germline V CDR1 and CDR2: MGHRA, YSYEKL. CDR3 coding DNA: TGCGCCAGCAGCCTCTTACTTGGGGCCGGCACTGAAGCTTTCTTT. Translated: CASSLLLGAGTEAFF.

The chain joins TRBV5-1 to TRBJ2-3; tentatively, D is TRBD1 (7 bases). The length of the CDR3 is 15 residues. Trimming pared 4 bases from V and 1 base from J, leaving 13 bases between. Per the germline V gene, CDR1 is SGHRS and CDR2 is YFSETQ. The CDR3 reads CASSLGGTGTDTQYF. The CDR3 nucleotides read TGCGCCAGCAGCCTGGGCGGGACAGGCACAGATACGCAGTATTTT.

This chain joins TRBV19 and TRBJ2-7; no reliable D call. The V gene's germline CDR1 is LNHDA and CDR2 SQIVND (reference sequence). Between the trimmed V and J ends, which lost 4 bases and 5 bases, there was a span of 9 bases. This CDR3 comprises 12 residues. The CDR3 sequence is CASSNGLNEQYF. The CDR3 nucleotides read TGTGCCAGTAGTAACGGTCTTAACGAGCAGTACTTC.

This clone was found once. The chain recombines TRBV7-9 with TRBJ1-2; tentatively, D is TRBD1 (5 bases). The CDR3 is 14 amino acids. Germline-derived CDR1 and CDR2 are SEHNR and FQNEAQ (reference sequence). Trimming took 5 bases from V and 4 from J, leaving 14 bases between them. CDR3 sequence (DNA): TGTGCCAGCAGCCCCCCAGATGGGGCCTATGGCTACACCTTC. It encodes CASSPPDGAYGYTF.

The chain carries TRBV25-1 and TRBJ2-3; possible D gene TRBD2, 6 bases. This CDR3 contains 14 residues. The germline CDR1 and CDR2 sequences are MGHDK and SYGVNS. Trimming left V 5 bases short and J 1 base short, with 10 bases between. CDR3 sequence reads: CASSLGGRTDTQYF. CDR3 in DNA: TGTGCCAGCAGTCTGGGGGGTCGCACAGATACGCAGTATTTT.

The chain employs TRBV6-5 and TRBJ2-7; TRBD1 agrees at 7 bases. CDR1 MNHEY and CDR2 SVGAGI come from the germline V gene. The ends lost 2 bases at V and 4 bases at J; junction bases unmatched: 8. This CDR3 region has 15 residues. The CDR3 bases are TGTGCCAGCAGTTACAGCCGGACAGGACAGTACGAGCAGTACTTC. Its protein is CASSYSRTGQYEQYF.

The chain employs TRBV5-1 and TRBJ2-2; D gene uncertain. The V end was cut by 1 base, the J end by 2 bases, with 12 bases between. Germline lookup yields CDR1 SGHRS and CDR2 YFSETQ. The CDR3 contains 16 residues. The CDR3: CASSLSATINTGELFF. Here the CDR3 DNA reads TGCGCCAGCAGCTTGTCAGCCACTATAAACACCGGGGAGCTGTTTTTT.

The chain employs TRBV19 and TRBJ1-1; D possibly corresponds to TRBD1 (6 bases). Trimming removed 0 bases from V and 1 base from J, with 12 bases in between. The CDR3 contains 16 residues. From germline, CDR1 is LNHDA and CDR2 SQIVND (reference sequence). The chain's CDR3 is CASSIDVRTANTEAFF. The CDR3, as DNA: TGTGCCAGTAGTATAGACGTTCGGACAGCGAACACTGAAGCTTTCTTT.

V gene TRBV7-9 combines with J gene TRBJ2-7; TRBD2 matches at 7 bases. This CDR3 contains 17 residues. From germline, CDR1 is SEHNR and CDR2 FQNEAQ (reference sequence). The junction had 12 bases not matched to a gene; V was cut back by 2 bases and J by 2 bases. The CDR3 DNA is TGTGCCAGCAGCTTAAATGTCGGCGCGGGAGCTGCCTACGAGCAGTACTTC. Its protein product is CASSLNVGAGAAYEQYF. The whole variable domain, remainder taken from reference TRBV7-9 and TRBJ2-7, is DTGVSQNPRHKITKRGQNVTFRCDPISEHNRLYWYRQTLGQGPEFLTYFQNEAQLEKSRLLSDRFSAERPKGSFSTLEIQRTEQGDSAMYLCASSLNVGAGAAYEQYFGPGTRLTVT.

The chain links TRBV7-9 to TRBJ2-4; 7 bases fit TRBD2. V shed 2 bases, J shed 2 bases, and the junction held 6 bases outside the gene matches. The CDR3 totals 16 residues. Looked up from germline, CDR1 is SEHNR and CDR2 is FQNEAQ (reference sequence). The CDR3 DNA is TGTGCCAGCAGCTTATTTAGCGGGCTTCCCAAAAACATTCAGTACTTC. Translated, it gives CASSLFSGLPKNIQYF. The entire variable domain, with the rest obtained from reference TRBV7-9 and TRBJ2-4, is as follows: DTGVSQNPRHKITKRGQNVTFRCDPISEHNRLYWYRQTLGQGPEFLTYFQNEAQLEKSRLLSDRFSAERPKGSFSTLEIQRTEQGDSAMYLCASSLFSGLPKNIQYFGAGTRLSVL.

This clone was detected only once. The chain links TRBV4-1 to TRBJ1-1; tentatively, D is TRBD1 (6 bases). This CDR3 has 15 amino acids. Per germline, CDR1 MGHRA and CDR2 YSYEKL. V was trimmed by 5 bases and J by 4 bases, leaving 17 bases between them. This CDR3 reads CASSSNTGLSTEAFF. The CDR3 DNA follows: TGCGCCAGCAGCTCTAATACAGGGTTGAGCACTGAAGCTTTCTTT.